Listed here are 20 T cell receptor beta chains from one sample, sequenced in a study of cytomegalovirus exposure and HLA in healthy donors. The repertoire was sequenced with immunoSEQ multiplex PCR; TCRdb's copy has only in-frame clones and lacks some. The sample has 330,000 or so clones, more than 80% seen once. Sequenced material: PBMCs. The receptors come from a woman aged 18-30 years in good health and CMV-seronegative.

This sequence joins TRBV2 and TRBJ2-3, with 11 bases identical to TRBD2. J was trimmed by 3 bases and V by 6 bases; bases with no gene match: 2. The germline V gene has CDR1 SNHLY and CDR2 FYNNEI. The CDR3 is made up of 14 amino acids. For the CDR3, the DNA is TGTGCCAGCAGCGTAGCGGGAGGGACAGATACGCAGTATTTT. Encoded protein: CASSVAGGTDTQYF.

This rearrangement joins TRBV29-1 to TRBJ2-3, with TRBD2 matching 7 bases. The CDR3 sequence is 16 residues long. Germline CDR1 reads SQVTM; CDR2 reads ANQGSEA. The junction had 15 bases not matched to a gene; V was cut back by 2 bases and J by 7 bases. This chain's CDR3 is CSVESPGLKLQNTQYF. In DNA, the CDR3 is TGCAGCGTTGAATCCCCGGGACTAAAGCTTCAGAATACGCAGTATTTT.

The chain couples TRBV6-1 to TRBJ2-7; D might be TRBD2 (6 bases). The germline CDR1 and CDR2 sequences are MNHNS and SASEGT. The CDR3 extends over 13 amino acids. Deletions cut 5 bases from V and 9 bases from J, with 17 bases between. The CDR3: CASSPQPEGMQYF. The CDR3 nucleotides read TGTGCCAGCAGTCCTCAGCCGGAGGGTATGCAGTACTTC.

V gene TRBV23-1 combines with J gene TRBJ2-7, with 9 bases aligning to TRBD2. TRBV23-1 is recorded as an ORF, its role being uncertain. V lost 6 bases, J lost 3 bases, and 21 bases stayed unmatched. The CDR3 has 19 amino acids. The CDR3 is CASSLTSGSIYKPYYEQYF. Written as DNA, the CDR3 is TGCGCCAGCAGCTTGACTAGCGGATCCATTTATAAACCCTACTACGAGCAGTACTTC.

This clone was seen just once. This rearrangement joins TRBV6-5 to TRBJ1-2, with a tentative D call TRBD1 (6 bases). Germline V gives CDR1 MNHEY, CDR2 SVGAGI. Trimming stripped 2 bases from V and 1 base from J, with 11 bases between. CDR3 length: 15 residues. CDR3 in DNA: TGTGCCAGCAGTTACGACACAGGGTATAACTATGGCTACACCTTC. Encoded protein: CASSYDTGYNYGYTF.

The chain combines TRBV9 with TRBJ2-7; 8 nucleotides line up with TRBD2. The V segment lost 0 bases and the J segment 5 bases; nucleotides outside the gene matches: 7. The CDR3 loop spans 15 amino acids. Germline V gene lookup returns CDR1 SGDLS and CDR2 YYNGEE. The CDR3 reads CASSVGTSLGDEQYF. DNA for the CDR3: TGTGCCAGCAGCGTAGGGACTAGCCTGGGAGACGAGCAGTACTTC.

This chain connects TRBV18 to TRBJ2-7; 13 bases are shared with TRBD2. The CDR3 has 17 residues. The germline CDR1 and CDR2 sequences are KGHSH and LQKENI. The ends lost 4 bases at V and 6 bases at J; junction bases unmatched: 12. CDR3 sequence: CASSLLAGGPLGVEQYF. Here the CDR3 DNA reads TGTGCCAGCTCACTACTAGCGGGAGGGCCTTTGGGTGTCGAGCAGTACTTC. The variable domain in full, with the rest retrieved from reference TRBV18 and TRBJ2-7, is NAGVMQNPRHLVRRRGQEARLRCSPMKGHSHVYWYRQLPEEGLKFMVYLQKENIIDESGMPKERFSAEFPKEGPSILRIQQVVRGDSAAYFCASSLLAGGPLGVEQYFGPGTRLTVT.

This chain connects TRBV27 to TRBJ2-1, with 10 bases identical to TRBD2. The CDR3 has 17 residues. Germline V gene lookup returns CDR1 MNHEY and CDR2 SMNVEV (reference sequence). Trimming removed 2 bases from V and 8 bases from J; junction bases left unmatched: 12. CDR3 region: CASSLVSGLAGGDEQFF. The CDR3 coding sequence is TGTGCCAGCAGTTTAGTCTCCGGGTTAGCGGGAGGTGATGAGCAGTTCTTC.

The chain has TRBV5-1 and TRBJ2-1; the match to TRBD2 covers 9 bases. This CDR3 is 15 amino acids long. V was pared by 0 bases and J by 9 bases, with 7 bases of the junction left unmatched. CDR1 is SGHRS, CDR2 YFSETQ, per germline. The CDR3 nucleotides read TGCGCCAGCAGCTTGGTTGGCGGGAGGGCGGGTGAGCAGTTCTTC. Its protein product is CASSLVGGRAGEQFF.

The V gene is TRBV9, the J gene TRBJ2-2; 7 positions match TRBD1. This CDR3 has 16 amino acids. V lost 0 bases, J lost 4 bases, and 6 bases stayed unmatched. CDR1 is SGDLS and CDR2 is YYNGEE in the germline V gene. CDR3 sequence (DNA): TGTGCCAGCAGCGTAGGGAATAGGGGGCTCACCGGGGAGCTGTTTTTT. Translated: CASSVGNRGLTGELFF.

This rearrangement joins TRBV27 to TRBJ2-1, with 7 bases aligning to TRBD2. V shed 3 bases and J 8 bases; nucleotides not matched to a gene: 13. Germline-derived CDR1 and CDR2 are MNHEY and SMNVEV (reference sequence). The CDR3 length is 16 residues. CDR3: CASSFKGLPRAYEQFF. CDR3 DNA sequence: TGTGCCAGCAGTTTTAAGGGACTACCGAGGGCCTATGAGCAGTTCTTC.

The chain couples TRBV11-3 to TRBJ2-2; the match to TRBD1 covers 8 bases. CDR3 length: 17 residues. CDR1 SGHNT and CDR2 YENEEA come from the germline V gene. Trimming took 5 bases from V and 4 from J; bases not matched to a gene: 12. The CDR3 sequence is CASSLKWTGQVTGELFF. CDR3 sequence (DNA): TGTGCCAGCAGCCTTAAATGGACAGGGCAGGTCACCGGGGAGCTGTTTTTT.

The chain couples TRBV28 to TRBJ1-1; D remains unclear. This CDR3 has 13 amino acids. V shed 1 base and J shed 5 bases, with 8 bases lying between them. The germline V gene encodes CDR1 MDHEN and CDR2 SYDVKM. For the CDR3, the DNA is TGTGCCAGCAGTTTATTCCCGGTTACTGAAGCTTTCTTT. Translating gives CASSLFPVTEAFF.

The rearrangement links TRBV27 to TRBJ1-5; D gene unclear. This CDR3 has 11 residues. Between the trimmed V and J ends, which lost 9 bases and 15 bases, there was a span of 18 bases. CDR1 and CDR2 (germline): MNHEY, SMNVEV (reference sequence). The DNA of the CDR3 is TGTGCCAGTAACGCCGGAGGAGGCTGGCATTTT. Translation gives CASNAGGGWHF.

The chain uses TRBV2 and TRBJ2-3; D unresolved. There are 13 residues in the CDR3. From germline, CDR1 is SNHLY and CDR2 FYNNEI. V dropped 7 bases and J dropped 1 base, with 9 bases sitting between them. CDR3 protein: CASTKYRTDTQYF. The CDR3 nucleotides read TGTGCCAGCACTAAGTATCGCACAGATACGCAGTATTTT. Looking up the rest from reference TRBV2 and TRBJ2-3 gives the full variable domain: EPEVTQTPSHQVTQMGQEVILRCVPISNHLYFYWYRQILGQKVEFLVSFYNNEISEKSEIFDDQFSVERPDGSNFTLKIRSTKLEDSAMYFCASTKYRTDTQYFGPGTRLTVL.

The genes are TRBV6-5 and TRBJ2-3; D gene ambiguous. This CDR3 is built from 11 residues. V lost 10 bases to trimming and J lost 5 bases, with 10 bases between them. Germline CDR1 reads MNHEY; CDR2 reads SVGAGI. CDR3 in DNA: TGTGCCACCCATAGAGGAGATACGCAGTATTTT. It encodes CATHRGDTQYF.

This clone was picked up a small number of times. The CDR3 reads CASSPDRDTEAFF. The CDR3 DNA reads TGTGCCAGCAGCCCGGACAGGGACACTGAAGCTTTCTTT. The gene calls are TRBV11-2 and TRBJ1-1; 8 nucleotides align to TRBD1. Trimming took 5 bases from V and 3 from J; bases not matched to a gene: 2. The germline V gene has CDR1 SGHAT and CDR2 FQNNGV. The CDR3 runs to 13 residues.

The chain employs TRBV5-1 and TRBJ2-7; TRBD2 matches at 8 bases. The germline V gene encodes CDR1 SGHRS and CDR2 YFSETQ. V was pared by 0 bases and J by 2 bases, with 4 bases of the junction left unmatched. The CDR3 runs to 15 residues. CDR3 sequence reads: CASSLGAGDPYEQYF. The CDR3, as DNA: TGCGCCAGCAGCTTGGGAGCGGGAGACCCCTACGAGCAGTACTTC.

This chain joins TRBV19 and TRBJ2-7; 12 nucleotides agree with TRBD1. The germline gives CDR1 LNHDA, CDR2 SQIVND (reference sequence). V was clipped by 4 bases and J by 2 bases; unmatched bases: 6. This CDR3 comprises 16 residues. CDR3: CASSTPGQGAPYEQYF. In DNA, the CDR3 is TGTGCCAGTAGTACCCCGGGACAGGGGGCCCCCTACGAGCAGTACTTC.

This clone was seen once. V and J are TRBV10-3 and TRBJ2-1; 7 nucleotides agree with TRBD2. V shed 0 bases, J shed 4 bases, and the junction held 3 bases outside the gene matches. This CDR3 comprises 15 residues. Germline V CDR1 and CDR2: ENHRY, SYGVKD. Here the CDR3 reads CAISESQRGYNEQFF. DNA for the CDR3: TGTGCCATCAGTGAGTCCCAGCGGGGTTACAATGAGCAGTTCTTC.